Below are 17 T cell receptor beta chains sequenced from a single sample in a study of T cells in Graves' hyperthyroidism and ophthalmopathy. RNA transcripts were the template for amplifying TCR beta CDR3 regions. TCR CDR3 regions were first amplified by RT-PCR with HTBI primers. TCRdb recomputed calls from the multiplex PCR reads with MiXCR, one row per CDR3 protein. The sample lists about 560,000 distinct CDR3 sequences, over 15% occurring once. Sequenced material: blood. The receptors derive from a woman aged 18-29 years with Graves' hyperthyroidism.

V gene TRBV9 combines with J gene TRBJ1-2; D unclear. Germline assignment: CDR1 SGDLS and CDR2 YYNGEE. The CDR3 has 15 residues. V gave up 0 bases and J gave up 1 base, with 10 bases separating them. Written as DNA, the CDR3 is TGTGCCAGCAGCGTAGCCAGTACTAATAACTATGGCTACACCTTC. Its protein is CASSVASTNNYGYTF.

A few counts support this clonotype. The chain combines TRBV6-2 or TRBV6-3 with TRBJ1-1; D gene unclear. This CDR3 region has 14 residues. V was clipped by 4 bases and J by 0 bases, with 9 bases between them. Germline CDR1 is MNHEY and CDR2 is SVGEGT. CDR3 nucleotide sequence: TGTGCCAGCAGTTTCTGGGAGATGAACACTGAAGCTTTCTTT. It translates to CASSFWEMNTEAFF.

This clonotype has only a few counts. This chain links TRBV5-1 with TRBJ1-6; D is possibly TRBD1 (5 bases). Germline lookup yields CDR1 SGHRS and CDR2 YFSETQ. The CDR3 loop spans 13 amino acids. With 7 bases removed from V and 1 base from J, the gap between germline ends came to 6 bases. The CDR3, as DNA: TGCGCCAGCCGGGGGTCCTATAATTCACCCCTCCACTTT. Protein: CASRGSYNSPLHF.

Notes on this clonotype: A much larger clone differs from this one at a single base, so this may be a read error. The CDR3 does not close with the conserved phenylalanine or tryptophan, likely indicating a read error. The V and J genes are TRBV12-3 or TRBV12-4 and TRBJ1-4, with a weak D call TRBD1 (5 bases). Trimming stripped 5 bases from V and 8 bases from J, with 12 bases between. The CDR3 is 13 amino acids. CDR3: CASSVRVGEKLFL. The CDR3, as DNA: TGTGCCAGCAGTGTCAGGGTTGGGGAAAAACTGTTTCTT.

At least ten counts were recorded for this clonotype. The chain is built from TRBV18 and TRBJ2-3; no clear D gene. With 4 bases removed from V and 0 bases from J, the gap between germline ends came to 8 bases. CDR3 size: 14 residues. Germline V gives CDR1 KGHSH, CDR2 LQKENI. The CDR3 protein is CASSRGPSTDTQYF. The CDR3 nucleotides are TGTGCCAGCTCACGCGGACCGAGCACAGATACGCAGTATTTT.

This clonotype was seen more than once but under ten times. A read error may be the cause here, since a much bigger clone is one base away. The chain is built from TRBV12-3 or TRBV12-4 and TRBJ2-2; D remains unclear. V lost 0 bases to trimming and J lost 6 bases, with 11 bases between them. This CDR3 has 15 amino acids. CDR3 nucleotide sequence: TGTGCCAGCAGTTTAGCGCTGCGGCACGCCGGGGAGCTGTTTTTT. Residues: CASSLALRHAGELFF.

The chain links TRBV4-1 to TRBJ1-2, with D perhaps TRBD1 (5 bases). V was pared by 4 bases and J by 8 bases, with 14 bases between. This CDR3 spans 13 amino acids. CDR1 is MGHRA and CDR2 is YSYEKL in the germline V gene. The CDR3 sequence: CASSPGGLAGYTF. The CDR3 DNA reads as TGCGCCAGCAGCCCCGGGGGACTTGCGGGCTACACCTTC.

The rearrangement uses TRBV7-9 and TRBJ1-2; 8 bases are a match to TRBD1. The germline CDR1 and CDR2 sequences are SEHNR and FQNEAQ (reference sequence). Unmatched junction bases numbered 10, after V lost 5 bases and J lost 5 bases. CDR3 length equals 15 residues. DNA for the CDR3: TGTGCCAGCAGCCGACAGGGGACCCTTGGGTATGGCTACACCTTC. Its protein product is CASSRQGTLGYGYTF.

The V call is TRBV5-1, the J call TRBJ2-3, with TRBD2 matching 9 bases. This CDR3 has 16 residues. Germline V lookup: CDR1 SGHRS, CDR2 YFSETQ. V gave up 2 bases and J gave up 6 bases; unmatched junction bases: 10. The CDR3 DNA sequence: TGCGCCAGCAGCTTAGGACTAGCGTCTGGCGGGGATACGCAGTATTTT. Residues: CASSLGLASGGDTQYF.

This clonotype was observed a few times. The CDR3 loop reads CASSPGGREEKLFF. The CDR3 DNA is TGTGCCAGCAGTCCCGGCGGACGTGAGGAAAAACTGTTTTTT. The chain carries TRBV28 and TRBJ1-4, with D unclear. There are 14 residues in the CDR3. The germline gives CDR1 MDHEN, CDR2 SYDVKM. V lost 5 bases to trimming and J lost 8 bases, with 15 bases between them.

This clonotype was counted only a few times. This chain uses TRBV19 with TRBJ2-4, with 7 bases matching TRBD1. The trim removed 5 bases at V and 0 bases at J, leaving 16 bases unmatched. In germline, CDR1 is LNHDA, CDR2 SQIVND (reference sequence). The CDR3 has 19 amino acids. CDR3 in DNA: TGTGCCAGTAGTTTCCGGGACAGCCGCCTCGGGTTAGCCAAAAACATTCAGTACTTC. Translating gives CASSFRDSRLGLAKNIQYF.

This clonotype appeared a few times. This sequence joins TRBV12-3 or TRBV12-4 and TRBJ2-2, with a tentative D call TRBD2 (6 bases). V dropped 3 bases and J dropped 5 bases, with 13 bases sitting between them. The CDR3 has 15 residues. The CDR3 loop reads CASSFGGAMTGELFF. The CDR3 DNA reads as TGTGCCAGCAGTTTCGGAGGGGCAATGACCGGGGAGCTGTTTTTT.

This clonotype was found many times. The CDR3 region is CASSLGPSGVNTGELFF. The CDR3 bases are TGTGCCAGCAGCTTAGGTCCTAGCGGAGTGAACACCGGGGAGCTGTTTTTT. This chain uses TRBV13 with TRBJ2-2; TRBD2 aligns across 7 bases. Germline CDR1 is PRHDT and CDR2 is FYEKMQ (reference sequence). Trimming removed 0 bases from V and 1 base from J; junction bases left unmatched: 5. CDR3 size: 17 residues.

As concerns this clonotype: The junction does not match germline at one end; this may be a read error. This chain uses TRBV20-1 with TRBJ2-5, with TRBD1 as a possible D gene (6 bases). Germline V CDR1 and CDR2: DFQATT, SNEGSKA (reference sequence). This CDR3 comprises 13 residues. The CDR3, as DNA: TGCAGTGCTAGAGCCAGGGGTAGAGAGACCAAGTACTTC. It is translated as CSARARGRETKYF.

This clonotype was seen ten or more times. This chain joins TRBV3-1 and TRBJ1-1, with 7 bases that match TRBD1. The CDR3 runs to 14 residues. The V and J ends lost 4 bases and 3 bases, in that order; junction bases with no gene match: 5. Germline V lookup: CDR1 LGHDT, CDR2 YNNKEL (reference sequence). The CDR3 sequence: CASSPRGWDTEAFF. CDR3 nucleotides: TGTGCCAGCAGCCCCAGGGGGTGGGACACTGAAGCTTTCTTT.

The chain combines TRBV12-3 or TRBV12-4 with TRBJ1-6; D perhaps matches TRBD1 (6 bases). The CDR3 has 13 amino acids. V lost 7 bases to trimming and J lost 8 bases, with 12 bases between them. CDR3 sequence reads: CASTAGADSPLHF. The CDR3 DNA follows: TGTGCCAGCACAGCGGGGGCTGATTCACCCCTCCACTTT.

The V gene is TRBV24-1, the J gene TRBJ2-6; D unclear. CDR1 KGHDR and CDR2 SFDVKD come from the germline V gene. V lost 6 bases and J 0 bases, leaving 5 bases between the germline ends. The CDR3 extends over 14 amino acids. In nucleotides, the CDR3 is TGTGCCACCAGTTCGCCCTCTGGGGCCAACGTCCTGACTTTC. Translation gives CATSSPSGANVLTF.